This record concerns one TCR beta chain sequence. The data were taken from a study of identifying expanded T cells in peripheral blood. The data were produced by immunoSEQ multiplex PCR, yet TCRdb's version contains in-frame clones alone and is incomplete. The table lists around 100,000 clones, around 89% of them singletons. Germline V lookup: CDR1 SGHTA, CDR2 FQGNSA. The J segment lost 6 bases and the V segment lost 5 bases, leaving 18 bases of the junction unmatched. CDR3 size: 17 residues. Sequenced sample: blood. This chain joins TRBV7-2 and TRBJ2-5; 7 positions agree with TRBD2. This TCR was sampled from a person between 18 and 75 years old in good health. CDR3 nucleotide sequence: TGTGCCAGCAGCCCCGGCATCTTAGCGGGCGGAGGGAAGACCCAGTACTTC. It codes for CASSPGILAGGGKTQYF. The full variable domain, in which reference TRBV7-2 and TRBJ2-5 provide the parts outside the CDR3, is GAGVSQSPSNKVTEKGKDVELRCDPISGHTALYWYRQSLGQGLEFLIYFQGNSAPDKSGLPSDRFSAERTGGSVSTLTIQRTQQEDSAVYLCASSPGILAGGGKTQYFGPGTRLLVL.